The 24 T cell receptor beta chains given below trace back to one sample, sequenced in a study of blood T cell repertoires in COVID-19. Method: immunoSEQ multiplex PCR; TCRdb's copy keeps in-frame clones and lacks some. The repertoire holds more than 30,000 clones, with around 92% as singletons. The sample was peripheral blood. These receptors all come from a middle-aged woman with active or convalescent COVID-19.

This clone was observed once. The rearrangement uses TRBV7-3 and TRBJ2-7; TRBD1 is a possible D gene (5 bases). In germline, CDR1 is SGHTA, CDR2 FQGTGA. The CDR3 runs 14 residues. V dropped 5 bases and J dropped 3 bases, with 14 bases sitting between them. The CDR3 DNA follows: TGTGCCAGCAGCCCTTACAGGCGATGCTACGAGCAGTACTTC. It codes for CASSPYRRCYEQYF.

The chain links TRBV29-1 to TRBJ2-1; unclear D gene. There are 14 residues in the CDR3. Germline CDR1 and CDR2: SQVTM and ANQGSEA. Trimming removed 3 bases from V and 4 bases from J, with 13 bases in between. DNA of the CDR3: TGCAGCGTTGATGTCGAGGCGTATTACAATGAGCAGTTCTTC. Translated: CSVDVEAYYNEQFF.

This clone was recorded once. The chain links TRBV5-1 to TRBJ2-1, with 8 positions matching TRBD2. The CDR3 is 13 residues long. CDR1 SGHRS and CDR2 YFSETQ come from the germline V gene. The ends lost 7 bases at V and 6 bases at J; junction bases unmatched: 6. The CDR3, as DNA: TGCGCCAGCGGGACTAGGGGCCCCAATGAGCAGTTCTTC. Amino acids: CASGTRGPNEQFF.

The V gene is TRBV9, the J gene TRBJ2-5; D is perhaps TRBD2 (5 bases). V lost 2 bases to trimming and J lost 5 bases, with 10 bases between them. The germline V gene has CDR1 SGDLS and CDR2 YYNGEE. The CDR3 runs 13 residues. CDR3 sequence (DNA): TGTGCCAGCAGCGTCACGGGAATGGAGACCCAGTACTTC. It yields the protein CASSVTGMETQYF.

This chain connects TRBV7-9 to TRBJ1-5, with D perhaps matching TRBD1 (6 bases). With 0 bases removed from V and 3 bases from J, the gap between germline ends came to 9 bases. The germline V gene has CDR1 SEHNR and CDR2 FQNEAQ (reference sequence). CDR3 length: 15 residues. The CDR3 protein is CASSLAGGINQPQHF. CDR3 nucleotides: TGTGCCAGCAGCTTAGCAGGGGGTATCAATCAGCCCCAGCATTTT.

The V call is TRBV5-6, the J call TRBJ1-1, with 8 bases fitting TRBD1. Germline values: CDR1 SGHDT, CDR2 YYEEEE. V shed 1 base and J 10 bases; nucleotides not matched to a gene: 12. The CDR3 runs 15 residues. The CDR3 DNA sequence: TGTGCCAGCAGCTTGACAGGGGGGAACATGCCACGAGCTTTCTTT. Translation gives CASSLTGGNMPRAFF.

V usage is TRBV5-1 and J usage is TRBJ2-6, with TRBD1 matching over 7 bases. From germline, CDR1 is SGHRS and CDR2 YFSETQ. Germline trimming cut 0 bases from V and 4 bases from J; bases unmatched to any gene: 7. CDR3 length: 17 residues. In DNA form, the CDR3 reads TGCGCCAGCAGCTTGGGCCTACAGGGGTCGGGGGCCAACGTCCTGACTTTC. It specifies CASSLGLQGSGANVLTF.

This rearrangement joins TRBV2 to TRBJ1-1; the D gene is possibly TRBD1 (6 bases). Germline V lookup: CDR1 SNHLY, CDR2 FYNNEI. Trimming pared 4 bases from V and 10 bases from J, leaving 10 bases between. This CDR3 is built from 11 residues. Here the CDR3 DNA reads TGTGCCAGCAGTGTGGGGGCGGGAGCTTTCTTT. It codes for CASSVGAGAFF.

The chain uses TRBV7-9 and TRBJ2-5; TRBD1 matches at 7 bases. This CDR3 comprises 14 residues. Germline values: CDR1 SEHNR, CDR2 FQNEAQ (reference sequence). Trimming at V came to 5 bases and at J to 0 bases, leaving 3 bases not matched to a gene. CDR3 nucleotides: TGTGCCAGCAGCCGGGACAGATACCAAGAGACCCAGTACTTC. The encoded protein is CASSRDRYQETQYF.

This clone was seen once. The CDR3 DNA reads TGTGCCAGCAGCTTACAGGGGGCGGGCACTGAAGCTTTCTTT. It translates to CASSLQGAGTEAFF. The chain is built from TRBV7-3 and TRBJ1-1; TRBD1 agrees at 8 bases. V was clipped by 2 bases and J by 4 bases; unmatched bases: 3. Germline V gene data show CDR1 as SGHTA and CDR2 as FQGTGA. This CDR3 comprises 14 residues.

The chain combines TRBV21-1 with TRBJ2-1; the DNA was not used to check the table's D call, TRBD1. TRBV21-1 is a recognized pseudogene. The CDR3 totals 18 residues. The CDR3 region is CASSTPGRDRVLFNEQFF. The CDR3 bases are TGTGCCAGCAGCACCCCGGGCCGGGACAGGGTTTTGTTCAATGAGCAGTTCTTC.

This sequence joins TRBV19 and TRBJ1-1, with 8 nucleotides matching TRBD1. V was pared by 7 bases and J by 3 bases, with 10 bases of the junction left unmatched. Germline V gene lookup returns CDR1 LNHDA and CDR2 SQIVND (reference sequence). This CDR3 is 15 amino acids long. For the CDR3, the DNA is TGTGCCAGTACCGCTCCGGACAGGGAGTACACTGAAGCTTTCTTT. Translating gives CASTAPDREYTEAFF.

The CDR3 sequence: CASRAGTGIAGELFF. In DNA, the CDR3 is TGTGCCAGCAGAGCGGGGACAGGAATTGCCGGGGAGCTGTTTTTT. The rearrangement links TRBV2 to TRBJ2-2; TRBD1 is a possible D gene (8 bases). Germline V CDR1 and CDR2: SNHLY, FYNNEI. CDR3 length: 15 amino acids. The V gene lost 6 bases and the J gene lost 6 bases, with 17 bases spanning the gap.

This clone occurred once. CDR3 bases: TGTGCCTGGAGTGGAGACGCCCGGGGGTACGAGCAGTACTTC. It specifies CAWSGDARGYEQYF. J is TRBJ2-7 and V is TRBV30; TRBD2 is a possible D gene (6 bases). This CDR3 is built from 14 residues. Looked up from germline, CDR1 is GTSNPN and CDR2 is SVGIG (reference sequence). V shed 1 base and J shed 4 bases, with 14 bases lying between them.

This sequence joins TRBV6-5 and TRBJ2-7, with D perhaps matching TRBD2 (6 bases). Germline lookup yields CDR1 MNHEY and CDR2 SVGAGI. The CDR3 is made up of 14 amino acids. V was clipped by 0 bases and J by 7 bases, with 13 bases between them. The CDR3 protein is CASSYSGDFYEQYF. In DNA form, the CDR3 reads TGTGCCAGCAGTTACTCAGGGGACTTCTATGAGCAGTACTTC.

The CDR3 is CASIAVGASGYEQYF. The CDR3, as DNA: TGTGCCAGCATCGCCGTTGGGGCTAGCGGTTACGAGCAGTACTTC. The chain uses TRBV2 and TRBJ2-7; 7 bases are shared with TRBD2. The CDR3 is 15 residues long. Germline values: CDR1 SNHLY, CDR2 FYNNEI. V lost 7 bases and J lost 4; bases outside the gene matches: 13.

The rearrangement joins TRBV19 to TRBJ1-2; 8 nucleotides align to TRBD1. After removal of 4 bases from V and 3 bases from J, the junction contained 1 base not matched to a gene. This CDR3 spans 13 amino acids. Per the germline V gene, CDR1 is LNHDA and CDR2 is SQIVND (reference sequence). The DNA of the CDR3 is TGTGCCAGTAGTAAACAGGGGGACTATGGCTACACCTTC. The encoded protein is CASSKQGDYGYTF.

This sequence joins TRBV3-1 (or the pseudogene TRBV3-2) and TRBJ2-2, with D maybe TRBD2 (6 bases). Germline V CDR1 and CDR2: LGHDT, YNNKEL (reference sequence). The CDR3 totals 17 residues. V was pared by 0 bases and J by 6 bases, with 17 bases between. CDR3 DNA: TGTGCCAGCAGCCAAGAGGGCTTCGGGAGTAGCGCCGGGGAGCTGTTTTTT. Residues: CASSQEGFGSSAGELFF.

The chain carries TRBV27 and TRBJ1-5; D not resolved. The CDR3 sequence is 15 residues long. CDR1 and CDR2 (germline): MNHEY, SMNVEV (reference sequence). V was cut by 6 bases and J by 1 base, with 13 bases left in between. CDR3 sequence: CASRIFQSSNQPQHF. The CDR3 DNA follows: TGTGCCAGCAGGATCTTCCAAAGCAGCAATCAGCCCCAGCATTTT.

This chain connects TRBV19 to TRBJ1-6; D might be TRBD1 (5 bases). The V gene's germline CDR1 is LNHDA and CDR2 SQIVND (reference sequence). V lost 5 bases to trimming and J lost 10 bases, with 15 bases between them. The CDR3 sequence is 14 residues long. The CDR3 here is CASSAGVEGSPLHF. For the CDR3, the DNA is TGTGCCAGTAGTGCGGGGGTGGAAGGATCACCCCTCCACTTT. The whole variable domain, remainder taken from reference TRBV19 and TRBJ1-6, is DGGITQSPKYLFRKEGQNVTLSCEQNLNHDAMYWYRQDPGQGLRLIYYSQIVNDFQKGDIAEGYSVSREKKESFPLTVTSAQKNPTAFYLCASSAGVEGSPLHFGNGTRLTVT.

This clone was seen more than once but under ten times. The chain uses TRBV28 and TRBJ1-5, with no clear D. The CDR3 length is 15 residues. V lost 6 bases and J lost 10, with 22 bases in between. The germline V gene encodes CDR1 MDHEN and CDR2 SYDVKM. Here the CDR3 reads CASSPRLGENNPQHF. The CDR3 DNA is TGTGCCAGCAGCCCAAGGCTCGGGGAAAATAATCCCCAGCATTTT.

J is TRBJ2-1 and V is TRBV6-5, with TRBD2 matching over 7 bases. V lost 8 bases and J lost 6; bases outside the gene matches: 13. This CDR3 contains 15 residues. The V gene's germline CDR1 is MNHEY and CDR2 SVGAGI. CDR3 region: CASLPRLATGNEQFF. CDR3 DNA: TGTGCCAGCCTCCCCCGACTAGCAACCGGCAATGAGCAGTTCTTC.

This chain connects TRBV30 to TRBJ1-1, with 7 bases fitting TRBD1. CDR3 length: 14 amino acids. J gave up 7 bases and V 1 base, and 9 bases lay outside the gene matches. Per the germline V gene, CDR1 is GTSNPN and CDR2 is SVGIG (reference sequence). The CDR3: CAWSAWDRRGEAFF. The CDR3 nucleotides read TGTGCCTGGAGTGCCTGGGACAGAAGAGGTGAAGCTTTCTTT.

The chain links TRBV5-1 to TRBJ2-2, with 7 bases that match TRBD1. V lost 3 bases, J lost 6 bases, and 8 bases stayed unmatched. The length of the CDR3 is 15 residues. Germline CDR1 SGHRS, CDR2 YFSETQ. This CDR3 is CASSSITDRAGELFF. The CDR3, as DNA: TGCGCCAGCAGCTCGATTACTGACAGGGCCGGGGAGCTGTTTTTT.